The clone carrying this T cell receptor beta chain was observed a single time. In Seattle, patients joined the study during active infection and were tracked longitudinally. The CDR3 has 13 amino acids. After removal of 2 bases from V and 3 bases from J, the junction contained 1 base not matched to a gene. From germline, CDR1 is SGDLS and CDR2 YYNGEE. The data belong to a study of blood T cell repertoires in COVID-19. Study details: There were acute and convalescent COVID-19 samples, and they came from the United States, Italy and Spain. T cells, B-cell-depleted T cells, or PBMCs provided the cDNA or gDNA that served as material.

Methods used by the authors: Amplified reference gene primers provided the basis for estimating nucleated cell counts. Sequencing used immunoSEQ multiplex PCR; TCRdb keeps in-frame clones, though not all of them. The DNA gave D and trimming, while V, J and clone size come from that table. Of more than 150,000 clones listed, roughly 76% were seen once; the top ten hold 12%. This chain joins TRBV9 and TRBJ2-5; 7 bases are a match to TRBD1. The sequenced sample was peripheral blood. This TCR derives from a woman at least 80 years old with COVID-19, enrolled during active disease. The CDR3 nucleotides read TGTGCCAGCAGCGTGGGACAGAAAGAGACCCAGTACTTC. It translates to CASSVGQKETQYF.